The present TCR beta chain was sequenced within a study of blood T cell repertoires in COVID-19. Methods used by the authors: Estimation of nucleated cell counts was performed using reference gene primer amplification. Sequenced by immunoSEQ multiplex PCR; TCRdb stores in-frame clones only, minus some. The V and J calls and clone size are taken from that table; D and trimming were inferred from the DNA. The sample records fewer than 300,000 clones, 80% to 95% being singletons. Recruits, aged about 18 to 95 years, lived in about two dozen US areas. Self-reported history from a screening survey and questionnaire set each donor's cohort. Two negative PCRs, clearance, or symptom resolution had been documented for recovered Cohort 3 donors. Germline V gene data show CDR1 as LGHNA and CDR2 as YSLEER. V lost 0 bases to trimming and J lost 7 bases; unmatched junction nucleotides: 9. CDR3 length: 16 amino acids.

This clone was recorded only once. The genes are TRBV4-3 and TRBJ2-1; 7 nucleotides line up with TRBD2. The sequenced sample was PBMCs or T cells enriched from blood (not recorded which). The TCR comes from a woman younger than 45 who had recovered from COVID-19. CDR3 DNA: TGCGCCAGCAGCCAAGATGTGGCTAGCGGAACAAATGAGCAGTTCTTC. Its protein product is CASSQDVASGTNEQFF.